This T cell receptor beta chain stems from a study of blood T cell repertoires in COVID-19. About the research overall: Donors in the United States, Italy and Spain gave samples during acute or convalescent COVID-19. T cells, B-cell-depleted T cells, or PBMCs provided the cDNA or gDNA that served as material.

The V gene lost 3 bases and the J gene lost 0 bases, with 11 bases spanning the gap. The CDR3 has 15 amino acids. Germline V CDR1 and CDR2: SGHVS, FQNEAQ. In the original analysis: Amplification with reference gene primers provided the estimates of nucleated cell counts. Data came from immunoSEQ multiplex PCR; TCRdb stores just in-frame clones and leaves some out. The V and J calls and clone size come from that table; D and trimming were worked out from the DNA. The sample contains about 150,000 clones, approximately 86% of which appear only once. The chain combines TRBV7-8 with TRBJ1-1; D is unclear. Specimen: peripheral blood. The clonotype comes from a woman between 45 and 60 years old with acute or convalescent COVID-19. The CDR3 loop reads CASSLSGSLNTEAFF. For the CDR3, the DNA is TGTGCCAGCAGCTTGTCCGGGTCATTGAACACTGAAGCTTTCTTT.